This T cell receptor (beta chain) originates from a study of cytomegalovirus exposure and HLA in healthy donors. Study results and caveats: In the analysis, some V segments, TRBV6-2 and TRBV6-3 included, were excluded as indistinguishable. Later analysis associated a missense DCLRE1C variant with TCR beta V- and J-gene trimming.

CDR1 and CDR2 (germline): SNHLY, FYNNEI. CDR3 length: 16 residues. Trimming cost V 4 bases and J 6 bases; bases outside gene matches: 10. This clone was detected only once. Its antigen is undetermined. PCR involved 60 Vbeta and 13 Jbeta primers. Only in-frame clones appear in the TCRdb table, and some are missing; sequencing was by immunoSEQ multiplex PCR. The table includes about 190,000 clones, roughly four fifths detected once. V is TRBV2 and J is TRBJ2-7; 12 positions match TRBD2. The clonotype was recovered from a woman aged 25 to 39 in good health and CMV-seropositive. The sequenced material came from PBMCs. The CDR3 sequence: CASSGPSGRALSEQYF. The CDR3 DNA reads as TGTGCCAGCAGTGGACCTAGCGGGAGGGCCCTCTCCGAGCAGTACTTC.